A selection of T cell receptor beta chains follows, all from one sample in a study of regulatory T cells in long-lasting Graves disease. Each CDR3 protein is one row after TCRdb ran MiXCR on the multiplex PCR reads. The data hold hundreds of thousands of distinct CDR3 sequences, with about 16% observed a single time. These data are also associated with another study on T cells in Graves' hyperthyroidism and ophthalmopathy.

Sequencing was performed on peripheral blood mononuclear cells (PBMCs), taken at new diagnosis, from a patient treated with antithyroid drugs. These TCRs come from a woman aged 35-65 years with Graves disease. The CDR3 runs from the conserved cysteine through the conserved F or W. Each record gives: V gene, D gene, clone size, J gene, CDR3 protein, CDR3 DNA. The D gene is left open where the match is weak. Clone size is not always given. Where it is, it says once, few, many or a class for expanded clones.

V gene: TRBV12-3/TRBV12-4
D gene: -
clone size: many
J gene: TRBJ1-1
CDR3 protein: CASSSSGTGAFF
CDR3 DNA: TGTGCCAGCAGTTCCTCCGGGACGGGGGCTTTCTTT

V gene: TRBV30
D gene: TRBD1
clone size: many
J gene: TRBJ1-5
CDR3 protein: CAWSVGTGVQPQHF
CDR3 DNA: TGTGCCTGGAGTGTAGGGACAGGGGTTCAGCCCCAGCATTTT

V gene: TRBV25-1
D gene: -
clone size: few
J gene: TRBJ2-1
CDR3 protein: CASSEPWSYNEQFF
CDR3 DNA: TGTGCCAGCAGTGAACCTTGGTCCTACAATGAGCAGTTCTTC

V gene: TRBV10-1
D gene: -
clone size: -
J gene: TRBJ2-7
CDR3 protein: CASSDPRGGKQYF
CDR3 DNA: TGCGCCAGCAGTGACCCCAGGGGGGGCAAGCAGTACTTC

V gene: TRBV20-1
D gene: TRBD2
clone size: few
J gene: TRBJ2-1
CDR3 protein: CSARFPSGGSRNEQFF
CDR3 DNA: TGCAGTGCTAGATTCCCTAGCGGGGGGTCTAGGAATGAGCAGTTCTTC

V gene: TRBV6-1
D gene: -
clone size: -
J gene: TRBJ1-6
CDR3 protein: CASKNNSPLHF
CDR3 DNA: TGTGCCAGCAAAAACAATTCACCCCTCCACTTT

V gene: TRBV9
D gene: -
clone size: -
J gene: TRBJ2-3
CDR3 protein: CASSVGRGGAITDTQYF
CDR3 DNA: TGTGCCAGCAGCGTAGGGAGGGGCGGGGCGATCACAGATACGCAGTATTTT

V gene: TRBV7-2
D gene: -
clone size: few
J gene: TRBJ2-1
CDR3 protein: CASSLAEASSKFF
CDR3 DNA: TGTGCCAGCAGCTTAGCGGAGGCCAGCTCAAAGTTCTTC

V gene: TRBV3-1
D gene: -
clone size: few
J gene: TRBJ2-2
CDR3 protein: CASSLRGTPMNTGELFF
CDR3 DNA: TGTGCCAGCAGCCTTCGAGGGACACCAATGAACACCGGGGAGCTGTTTTTT

V gene: TRBV4-2
D gene: -
clone size: -
J gene: TRBJ1-4
CDR3 protein: CASSQGGLEEKLFF
CDR3 DNA: TGTGCCAGCAGCCAAGGGGGGCTCGAGGAAAAACTGTTTTTT

V gene: TRBV28
D gene: -
clone size: -
J gene: TRBJ2-3
CDR3 protein: CASSPTRSSTDTQYF
CDR3 DNA: TGTGCCAGCAGTCCAACCAGGTCTAGCACAGATACGCAGTATTTT

V gene: TRBV5-5
D gene: -
clone size: many
J gene: TRBJ2-1
CDR3 protein: CASSLPLRDEQFF
CDR3 DNA: TGTGCCAGCAGCTTGCCCTTGAGAGATGAGCAGTTCTTC

V gene: TRBV2
D gene: TRBD2
clone size: -
J gene: TRBJ2-3
CDR3 protein: CASIPERGPNGDTQYF
CDR3 DNA: TGTGCCAGCATCCCGGAGCGGGGGCCAAATGGAGATACGCAGTATTTT

V gene: TRBV2
D gene: -
clone size: -
J gene: TRBJ1-2
CDR3 protein: CASSDRDLGPYGYTF
CDR3 DNA: TGTGCCAGCAGTGACAGGGATTTGGGGCCCTATGGCTACACCTTC

V gene: TRBV10-1
D gene: -
clone size: -
J gene: TRBJ1-5
CDR3 protein: CTLSRVGNQPQHF
CDR3 DNA: TGCACCCTTAGCAGGGTCGGCAATCAGCCCCAGCATTTT

V gene: TRBV7-3
D gene: -
clone size: many
J gene: TRBJ2-7
CDR3 protein: CASSLGGASYEQYF
CDR3 DNA: TGTGCCAGCAGCTTAGGAGGGGCCAGCTACGAGCAGTACTTC

V gene: TRBV27
D gene: -
clone size: -
J gene: TRBJ1-4
CDR3 protein: CASKREGPTNEKLFF
CDR3 DNA: TGTGCCAGCAAGAGGGAGGGACCAACTAATGAAAAACTGTTTTTT

V gene: TRBV20-1
D gene: -
clone size: many
J gene: TRBJ1-5
CDR3 protein: CSAKTGLQPQHF
CDR3 DNA: TGCAGTGCTAAGACGGGTTTGCAGCCCCAGCATTTT

V gene: TRBV5-1
D gene: TRBD1
clone size: few
J gene: TRBJ1-2
CDR3 protein: CASSSTGGADGYTF
CDR3 DNA: TGCGCCAGCAGCTCTACAGGGGGCGCAGATGGCTACACCTTC

V gene: TRBV3-1
D gene: -
clone size: many
J gene: TRBJ2-5
CDR3 protein: CASSQPSTDQETQYF
CDR3 DNA: TGTGCCAGCAGCCAACCCAGTACCGACCAAGAGACCCAGTACTTC

V gene: TRBV7-6
D gene: -
clone size: few
J gene: TRBJ1-3
CDR3 protein: CASSLAPLNTIYF
CDR3 DNA: TGTGCCAGCAGCTTAGCCCCGTTAAACACCATATATTTT

V gene: TRBV2
D gene: -
clone size: -
J gene: TRBJ2-3
CDR3 protein: CASSPSQGGTDTQYF
CDR3 DNA: TGTGCCAGCAGTCCCTCCCAGGGTGGCACAGATACGCAGTATTTT

V gene: TRBV27
D gene: TRBD1
clone size: many
J gene: TRBJ1-1
CDR3 protein: CASSFRDRGYTEAFF
CDR3 DNA: TGTGCCAGCAGTTTCCGGGACAGGGGCTACACTGAAGCTTTCTTT

V gene: TRBV19
D gene: TRBD1
clone size: -
J gene: TRBJ1-3
CDR3 protein: CASSRKPGQGANTIYF
CDR3 DNA: TGTGCCAGTAGTAGAAAACCGGGACAGGGGGCAAACACCATATATTTT

V gene: TRBV3-1
D gene: -
clone size: many
J gene: TRBJ1-1
CDR3 protein: CASSQARTVTDTEAFF
CDR3 DNA: TGTGCCAGCAGCCAAGCCCGGACGGTAACCGACACTGAAGCTTTCTTT

V gene: TRBV11-2
D gene: -
clone size: many
J gene: TRBJ2-1
CDR3 protein: CASTIFDRDEQFF
CDR3 DNA: TGTGCCAGCACGATCTTTGACCGCGATGAGCAGTTCTTC

V gene: TRBV11-2
D gene: TRBD1
clone size: many
J gene: TRBJ1-1
CDR3 protein: CASSFQGTGNTEAFF
CDR3 DNA: TGTGCCAGCAGCTTTCAGGGGACAGGGAACACTGAAGCTTTCTTT

V gene: TRBV6-1
D gene: TRBD1
clone size: many
J gene: TRBJ2-7
CDR3 protein: CASSARDSDYEQYF
CDR3 DNA: TGTGCCAGCAGCGCCCGGGACAGTGACTACGAGCAGTACTTC

V gene: TRBV18
D gene: TRBD2
clone size: many
J gene: TRBJ2-5
CDR3 protein: CASSPRNGGAQETQYF
CDR3 DNA: TGTGCCAGCTCACCACGTAACGGGGGGGCCCAAGAGACCCAGTACTTC

V gene: TRBV3-1
D gene: -
clone size: many
J gene: TRBJ2-7
CDR3 protein: CASSQEVGGHRTYEQYF
CDR3 DNA: TGTGCCAGCAGCCAAGAAGTGGGCGGACACCGTACTTACGAGCAGTACTTC

V gene: TRBV11-2
D gene: -
clone size: few
J gene: TRBJ2-1
CDR3 protein: CASSLTYQNSSYNEQFF
CDR3 DNA: TGTGCCAGCAGCTTAACTTATCAGAACAGCTCCTACAATGAGCAGTTCTTC

V gene: TRBV5-4
D gene: -
clone size: -
J gene: TRBJ2-3
CDR3 protein: CASSHNMGADRTDTQYF
CDR3 DNA: TGTGCCAGCAGCCATAATATGGGAGCGGACCGCACAGATACGCAGTATTTT

V gene: TRBV7-9
D gene: -
clone size: -
J gene: TRBJ1-3
CDR3 protein: CASEGLPSGNTIYF
CDR3 DNA: TGTGCCAGTGAGGGACTGCCCTCTGGAAACACCATATATTTT

V gene: TRBV5-1
D gene: -
clone size: -
J gene: TRBJ2-7
CDR3 protein: CASSWGVEGGAEQCF
CDR3 DNA: TGCGCCAGCAGCTGGGGGGTGGAGGGAGGCGCCGAGCAGTGCTTC

V gene: TRBV25-1
D gene: -
clone size: -
J gene: TRBJ1-2
CDR3 protein: CASSSGAAPSNYGYTF
CDR3 DNA: TGTGCCAGCAGTTCCGGCGCAGCACCGTCTAACTATGGCTACACCTTC

V gene: TRBV11-2
D gene: TRBD2
clone size: many
J gene: TRBJ2-1
CDR3 protein: CASSLDKGLAGNNEQFF
CDR3 DNA: TGTGCCAGCAGCTTAGATAAGGGACTAGCGGGGAACAATGAGCAGTTCTTC

V gene: TRBV3-1
D gene: -
clone size: many
J gene: TRBJ2-7
CDR3 protein: CASSQLSSYEQYF
CDR3 DNA: TGTGCCAGCAGCCAATTGTCCTCCTACGAGCAGTACTTC

V gene: TRBV12-3/TRBV12-4
D gene: -
clone size: -
J gene: TRBJ2-7
CDR3 protein: CASSSYGTTYEQYF
CDR3 DNA: TGTGCCAGCAGTTCATACGGGACAACCTACGAGCAGTACTTC

V gene: TRBV19
D gene: -
clone size: -
J gene: TRBJ1-1
CDR3 protein: CASSIGIPLDTEAFF
CDR3 DNA: TGTGCCAGTAGTATTGGGATCCCTTTGGACACTGAAGCTTTCTTT

V gene: TRBV3-1
D gene: -
clone size: many
J gene: TRBJ2-5
CDR3 protein: CASNRRGEGTQYF
CDR3 DNA: TGTGCCAGCAACAGGAGGGGGGAGGGGACCCAGTACTTC

V gene: TRBV18
D gene: -
clone size: few
J gene: TRBJ2-5
CDR3 protein: CASSIEWAIKETQYF
CDR3 DNA: TGTGCCAGCTCAATCGAGTGGGCCATTAAAGAGACCCAGTACTTC

V gene: TRBV24-1
D gene: TRBD2
clone size: few
J gene: TRBJ2-3
CDR3 protein: CATKAGTSSTDTQYF
CDR3 DNA: TGTGCCACCAAGGCCGGGACTAGCTCCACGGATACGCAGTATTTT

V gene: TRBV3-1
D gene: TRBD2
clone size: -
J gene: TRBJ2-3
CDR3 protein: CAGSQPSGASTDTQYF
CDR3 DNA: TGTGCCGGCAGCCAACCTAGCGGGGCTAGCACAGATACGCAGTATTTT

V gene: TRBV6-9
D gene: -
clone size: many
J gene: TRBJ1-2
CDR3 protein: CASSYSGRDYGYTF
CDR3 DNA: TGTGCCAGCAGTTACTCTGGACGGGACTATGGCTACACCTTC

V gene: TRBV2
D gene: -
clone size: few
J gene: TRBJ2-7
CDR3 protein: CASSEGHPGDEQYF
CDR3 DNA: TGTGCCAGCAGTGAGGGACACCCGGGTGACGAGCAGTACTTC

V gene: TRBV9
D gene: TRBD1
clone size: -
J gene: TRBJ1-4
CDR3 protein: CASSETGDEKLFF
CDR3 DNA: TGTGCCAGCAGCGAGACAGGGGATGAAAAACTGTTTTTT

V gene: TRBV3-1
D gene: -
clone size: -
J gene: TRBJ2-2
CDR3 protein: CANSRTGPSTGELFF
CDR3 DNA: TGTGCCAACAGTCGAACCGGGCCCTCCACCGGGGAGCTGTTTTTT

V gene: TRBV2
D gene: -
clone size: -
J gene: TRBJ1-3
CDR3 protein: CASRRGGAPRNTIYF
CDR3 DNA: TGTGCCAGCAGGAGGGGGGGGGCTCCTCGAAACACCATATATTTT

V gene: TRBV5-1
D gene: TRBD1
clone size: -
J gene: TRBJ1-4
CDR3 protein: CASSLATGEREKLFF
CDR3 DNA: TGCGCCAGCAGCTTGGCCACAGGGGAAAGGGAAAAACTGTTTTTT

V gene: TRBV7-2
D gene: TRBD1
clone size: many
J gene: TRBJ2-7
CDR3 protein: CASSMTGGPYEQYF
CDR3 DNA: TGTGCCAGCAGCATGACAGGGGGTCCCTACGAGCAGTACTTC